Here is one T cell receptor beta chain with its context. Its target is not known. A clone one base away is much larger, so this may be a read error. In this CDR3 the conserved last residue, phenylalanine or tryptophan, is missing, so a read error is likely. These data originate in a study of regulatory T cells in long-lasting Graves disease. Study-level results: Small sample size may have lowered accuracy.

Researchers made TCR beta libraries by using iRepertoire HTBI primers and running Arm-PCR on CDR3 regions. TCRdb independently ran MiXCR on the multiplex PCR reads; one entry per CDR3 protein. This sample has a few hundred thousand distinct CDR3 sequences, with about 23% found just once. Time point noted: persistent/refractory GD, antithyroid drugs over 5 years with positive TRAb. From RNA extracted from PBMCs, the TCR library was made. Material: peripheral blood mononuclear cells (PBMCs), obtained when the disease was refractory, from a patient treated with antithyroid drugs. This receptor was taken from a woman between 40 and 50 years old with Graves disease.

The CDR3 nucleotides are TGTGCCAGCAGCCCCGGACAGGGGACCAAAAACATTCAGTACCTC. It yields the protein CASSPGQGTKNIQYL. The V call is TRBV7-3, the J call TRBJ2-4, with TRBD1 matching 9 bases. This CDR3 spans 15 amino acids. V shed 5 bases and J 2 bases; nucleotides not matched to a gene: 4. The V gene's germline CDR1 is SGHTA and CDR2 FQGTGA.